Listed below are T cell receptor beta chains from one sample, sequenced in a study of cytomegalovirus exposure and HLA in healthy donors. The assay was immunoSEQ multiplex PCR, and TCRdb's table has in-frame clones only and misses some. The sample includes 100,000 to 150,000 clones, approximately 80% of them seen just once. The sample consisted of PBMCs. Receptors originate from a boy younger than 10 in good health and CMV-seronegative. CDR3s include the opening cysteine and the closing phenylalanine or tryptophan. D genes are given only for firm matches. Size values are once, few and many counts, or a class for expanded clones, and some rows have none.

TGCGCCAGCAGCCAAGCACGTCTCATCACAGGGCCGATGAACACTGAAGCTTTCTTT CASSQARLITGPMNTEAFF 19 TRBJ1-1 - - TRBV4-1
TGTGCCAGCAGTGAACTCTCAACCGGGACAGGGGGCCTGCGAAGTGAAGCTTTCTTT CASSELSTGTGGLRSEAFF 19 TRBJ1-1 TRBD1 - TRBV6-1
TGTGCCAGTAGTCGGACAGGGGAAGGCGAGCAGTACTTC CASSRTGEGEQYF 13 TRBJ2-7 TRBD1 - TRBV19
TGCGCCAGCAGCCAAGTGGGACTAGCATCAAATGAGCAGTTCTTC CASSQVGLASNEQFF 15 TRBJ2-1 TRBD2 - TRBV4-1
TGTGCCAGCAGCCCCGGGACTCGGGGCACTGAAGCTTTCTTT CASSPGTRGTEAFF 14 TRBJ1-1 - - TRBV7-6
TGTGCCAGCAGCTTGCAACAGATGAACACTGAAGCTTTCTTT CASSLQQMNTEAFF 14 TRBJ1-1 - - TRBV5-5
TGTGCCAGCAGCTTAGCGTCAAGCAAGCTTGAAGCTTTCTTT CASSLASSKLEAFF 14 TRBJ1-1 - - TRBV7-2
TGCGCCAGCAGCTTGGACAGTATTAATGAAAAACTGTTTTTT CASSLDSINEKLFF 14 TRBJ1-4 - - TRBV5-1
TGTGCCAGCAGCGTAGGTATGAACACTGAAGCTTTCTTT CASSVGMNTEAFF 13 TRBJ1-1 - few TRBV9
TGCGCCAGCCGGCGTTCGGGACTAGGAGGGGGCCAAGAGACCCAGTACTTC CASRRSGLGGGQETQYF 17 TRBJ2-5 TRBD2 - TRBV4-1
TGTGCCAAAAGCACGGGGCGGGGGGCCTATGGCTACACCTTC CAKSTGRGAYGYTF 14 TRBJ1-2 - - TRBV2
TGTGCCAGCACCCCTGGGACAGGAGGGTACGAGCAGTACTTC CASTPGTGGYEQYF 14 TRBJ2-7 TRBD1 once TRBV9
TGTGCCAGTAGGGGGACGGAGGGTAGCAATCAGCCCCAGCATTTT CASRGTEGSNQPQHF 15 TRBJ1-5 - - TRBV19
TGTGCCAGCAGGGCCTCTAACTATGGCTACACCTTC CASRASNYGYTF 12 TRBJ1-2 - - TRBV27
TGTGCCAGCAGTTACGGGACAGACTATTACAATGAGCAGTTCTTC CASSYGTDYYNEQFF 15 TRBJ2-1 TRBD1 - TRBV6-5
TGTGCCAGCAGCCTACAGACAGGGGCGGGAGAGACCCAGTACTTC CASSLQTGAGETQYF 15 TRBJ2-5 TRBD1 - TRBV7-9
TGTGCCAGCAGCTTGGGGACAGGGGTTGAGGGAAACATTCAGTACTTC CASSLGTGVEGNIQYF 16 TRBJ2-4 TRBD1 - TRBV5-4
TGTGCCAGCAGCTTCGGCGGACAGGGGGCAATCGCCGAGCAGTACTTC CASSFGGQGAIAEQYF 16 TRBJ2-7 TRBD1 - TRBV5-4
TGTGCCAGCAGTGTCGACAGGACCTACGAGCAGTACTTC CASSVDRTYEQYF 13 TRBJ2-7 - - TRBV2
TGTGCCAGCATCAGACAGGGAACCACCGGGGAGCTGTTTTTT CASIRQGTTGELFF 14 TRBJ2-2 TRBD1 - TRBV11-2
TGCGCCAGCAGTCCGAGGGGAATGGAGGGAGAGGAGTACTTC CASSPRGMEGEEYF 14 TRBJ2-5 - - TRBV5-1
TGTGCCAGCAGTGGGGGGGTGAACTATGGCTACACCTTC CASSGGVNYGYTF 13 TRBJ1-2 - - TRBV28
TGTGCCAGCAGCTTACCAGGGTGGGCCTACGAGCAGTACTTC CASSLPGWAYEQYF 14 TRBJ2-7 - - TRBV7-9
TGTGCCAGCAGTTTAAAGGGTGGGGGGACTGAAGCTTTCTTT CASSLKGGGTEAFF 14 TRBJ1-1 - - TRBV27
TGCGCCAGCAGCTCTATTTCAGGGGACGAGCAGTTCTTC CASSSISGDEQFF 13 TRBJ2-1 - - TRBV5-1
TGCAGCGTAGGACAGCTGATAGTAACAGATACGCAGTATTTT CSVGQLIVTDTQYF 14 TRBJ2-3 - - TRBV29-1
TGCGCCAGCAGTCTGGGGGGGGACGATGAGACTGAAGCTTTCTTT CASSLGGDDETEAFF 15 TRBJ1-1 - - TRBV4-1
TGCGCCAGCAGCTTGGATAGCGGGAGGGCCGTATCCAAAAACATTCAGTACTTC CASSLDSGRAVSKNIQYF 18 TRBJ2-4 TRBD2 - TRBV5-1
TGTGCCAGCAGTCCGGGACAACTGCCCGGTGAAGCTTTCTTT CASSPGQLPGEAFF 14 TRBJ1-1 - - TRBV6-5
TGTGCCAGCAGTTTATTGAGGGGGAAGACCTACAATGAGCAGTTCTTC CASSLLRGKTYNEQFF 16 TRBJ2-1 - - TRBV27
TGCGCCAGCAGCCATGTAACGGACTATGGCTACACCTTC CASSHVTDYGYTF 13 TRBJ1-2 - - TRBV4-1
TGTGCCAGCAGCTTAAGGGGACAGGGGGCTCTTGGGGCCAACGTCCTGACTTTC CASSLRGQGALGANVLTF 18 TRBJ2-6 TRBD1 - TRBV7-2
TGTGCCAGCCGACTGGGACAGACCAACACTGAAGCTTTCTTT CASRLGQTNTEAFF 14 TRBJ1-1 TRBD1 - TRBV7-2
TGCGCCAGCAGCTTGGACAGGGGGGATCAGCCCCAGCATTTT CASSLDRGDQPQHF 14 TRBJ1-5 TRBD1 once TRBV5-1
TGTGCCAGCAGCTTTGGCGGGGAAGCTTTCTTT CASSFGGEAFF 11 TRBJ1-1 - few TRBV7-9
TGTGCCAGCAGCCAAGGGTACTGGACAGAGGGAAACACCATATATTTT CASSQGYWTEGNTIYF 16 TRBJ1-3 - - TRBV14
TGTGCCAGCACCGACAGGAGGAACACTGAAGCTTTCTTT CASTDRRNTEAFF 13 TRBJ1-1 - - TRBV21-1
TGTGCCAGCAGTTCGTCTAGCGGGGGGGTCCCAGAGACCCAGTACTTC CASSSSSGGVPETQYF 16 TRBJ2-5 TRBD2 - TRBV27
TGTGCCTGGAGCGGGTGGGGCAGGGGGTTATACGAGCAGTACTTC CAWSGWGRGLYEQYF 15 TRBJ2-7 TRBD1 - TRBV30
TGTGCCAGCAGAACAGGGGAGGCCGAAAAACTGTTTTTT CASRTGEAEKLFF 13 TRBJ1-4 TRBD1 - TRBV6-1
TGTGCCAGCAGCGTATACGGGGGGGCCTACAATGAGCAGTTCTTC CASSVYGGAYNEQFF 15 TRBJ2-1 TRBD2 - TRBV9
TGTGCCATCAGTGAGTCGGGGGGCTCCTACAATGAGCAGTTCTTC CAISESGGSYNEQFF 15 TRBJ2-1 - - TRBV10-3